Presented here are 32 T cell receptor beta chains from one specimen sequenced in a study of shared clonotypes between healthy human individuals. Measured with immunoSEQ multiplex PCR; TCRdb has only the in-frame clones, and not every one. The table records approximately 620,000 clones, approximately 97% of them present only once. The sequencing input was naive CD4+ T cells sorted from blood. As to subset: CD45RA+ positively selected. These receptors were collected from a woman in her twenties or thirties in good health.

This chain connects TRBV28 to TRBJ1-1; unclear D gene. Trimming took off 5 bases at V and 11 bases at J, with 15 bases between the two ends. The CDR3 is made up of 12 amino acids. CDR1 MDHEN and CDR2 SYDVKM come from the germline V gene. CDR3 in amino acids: CASSPPVLGAFF. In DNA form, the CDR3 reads TGTGCCAGCAGTCCCCCCGTCCTCGGCGCTTTCTTT. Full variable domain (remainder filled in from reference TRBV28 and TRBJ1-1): DVKVTQSSRYLVKRTGEKVFLECVQDMDHENMFWYRQDPGLGLRLIYFSYDVKMKEKGDIPEGYSVSREKKERFSLILESASTNQTSMYLCASSPPVLGAFFGQGTRLTVV.

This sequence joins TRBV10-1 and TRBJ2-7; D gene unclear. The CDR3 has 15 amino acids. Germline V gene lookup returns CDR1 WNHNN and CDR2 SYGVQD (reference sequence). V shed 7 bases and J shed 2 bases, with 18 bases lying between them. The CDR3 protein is CASKVKSERTYEQYF. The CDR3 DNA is TGCGCCAGCAAGGTAAAGTCGGAGCGTACCTACGAGCAGTACTTC.

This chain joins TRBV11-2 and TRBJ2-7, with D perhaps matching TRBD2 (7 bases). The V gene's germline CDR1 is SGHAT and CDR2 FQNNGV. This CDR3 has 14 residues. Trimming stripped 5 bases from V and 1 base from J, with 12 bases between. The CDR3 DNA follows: TGTGCCAGCAGCGGGACTACAGGGTCCTACGAGCAGTACTTC. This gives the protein CASSGTTGSYEQYF.

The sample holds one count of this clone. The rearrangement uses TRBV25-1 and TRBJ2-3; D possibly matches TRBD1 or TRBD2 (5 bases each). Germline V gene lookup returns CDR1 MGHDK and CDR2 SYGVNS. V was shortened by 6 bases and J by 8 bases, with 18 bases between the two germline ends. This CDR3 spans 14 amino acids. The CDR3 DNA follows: TGTGCCAGCAGCGGGACGGCCATTAGCAGTACGCAGTATTTT. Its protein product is CASSGTAISSTQYF. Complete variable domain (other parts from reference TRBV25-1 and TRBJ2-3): EADIYQTPRYLVIGTGKKITLECSQTMGHDKMYWYQQDPGMELHLIHYSYGVNSTEKGDLSSESTVSRIRTEHFPLTLESARPSHTSQYLCASSGTAISSTQYFGPGTRLTVL.

DNA of the CDR3: TGTGCCAGCAGTGAACCGCCTGACGAGACCGGGGAGCTGTTTTTT. It translates to CASSEPPDETGELFF. This chain joins TRBV25-1 and TRBJ2-2; D is uncertain. The CDR3 runs to 15 residues. Trimming cost V 2 bases and J 5 bases, with 12 bases left between them. Germline V gene sequence: CDR1 MGHDK, CDR2 SYGVNS.

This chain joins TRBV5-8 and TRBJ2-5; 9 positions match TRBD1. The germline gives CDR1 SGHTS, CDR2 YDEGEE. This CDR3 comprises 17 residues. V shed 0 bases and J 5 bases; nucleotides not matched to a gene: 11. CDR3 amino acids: CASSLGGGTGIGETQYF. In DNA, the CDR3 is TGTGCCAGCAGCTTGGGGGGAGGGACAGGGATCGGCGAGACCCAGTACTTC. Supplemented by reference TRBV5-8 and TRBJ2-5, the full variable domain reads EAGVTQSPTHLIKTRGQQATLRCSPISGHTSVYWYQQALGLGLQFLLWYDEGEERNRGNFPPRFSGRQFPNYSSELNVNALELEDSALYLCASSLGGGTGIGETQYFGPGTRLLVL.

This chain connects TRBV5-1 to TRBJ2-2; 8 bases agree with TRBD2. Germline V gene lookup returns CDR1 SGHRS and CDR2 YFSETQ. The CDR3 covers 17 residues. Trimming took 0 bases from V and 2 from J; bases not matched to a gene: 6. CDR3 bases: TGCGCCAGCAGCTTGGATGTAGCGGGGCTTAACACCGGGGAGCTGTTTTTT. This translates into CASSLDVAGLNTGELFF.

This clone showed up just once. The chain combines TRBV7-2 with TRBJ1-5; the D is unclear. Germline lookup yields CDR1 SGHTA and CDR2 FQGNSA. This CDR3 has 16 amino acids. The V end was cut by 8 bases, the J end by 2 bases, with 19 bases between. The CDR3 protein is CASAIKGGQGNQPQHF. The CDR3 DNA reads TGTGCCAGCGCAATAAAAGGAGGGCAGGGCAATCAGCCCCAGCATTTT.

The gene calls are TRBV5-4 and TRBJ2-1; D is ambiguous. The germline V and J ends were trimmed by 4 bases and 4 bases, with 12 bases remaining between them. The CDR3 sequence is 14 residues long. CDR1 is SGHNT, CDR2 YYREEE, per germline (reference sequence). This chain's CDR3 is CASSPIMQYNEQFF. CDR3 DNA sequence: TGTGCCAGCAGCCCCATTATGCAATACAATGAGCAGTTCTTC.

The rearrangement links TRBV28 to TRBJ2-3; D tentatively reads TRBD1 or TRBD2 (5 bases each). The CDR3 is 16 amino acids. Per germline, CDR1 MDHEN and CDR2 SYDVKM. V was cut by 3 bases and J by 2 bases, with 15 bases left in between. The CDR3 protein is CASSLLGTAFTDTQYF. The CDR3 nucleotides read TGTGCCAGCAGTTTGCTCGGGACCGCCTTCACAGATACGCAGTATTTT.

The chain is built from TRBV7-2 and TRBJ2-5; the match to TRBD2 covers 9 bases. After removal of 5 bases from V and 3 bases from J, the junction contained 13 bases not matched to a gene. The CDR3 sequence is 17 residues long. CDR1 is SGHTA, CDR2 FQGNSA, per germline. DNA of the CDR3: TGTGCCAGCAGCCGTAGCGGGAGAACCCAGGAAAAAGAGACCCAGTACTTC. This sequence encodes CASSRSGRTQEKETQYF. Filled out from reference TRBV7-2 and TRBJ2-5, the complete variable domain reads GAGVSQSPSNKVTEKGKDVELRCDPISGHTALYWYRQSLGQGLEFLIYFQGNSAPDKSGLPSDRFSAERTGGSVSTLTIQRTQQEDSAVYLCASSRSGRTQEKETQYFGPGTRLLVL.

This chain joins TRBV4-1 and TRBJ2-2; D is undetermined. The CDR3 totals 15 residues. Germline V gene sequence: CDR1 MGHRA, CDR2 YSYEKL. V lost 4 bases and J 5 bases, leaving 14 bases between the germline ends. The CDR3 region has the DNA TGCGCCAGCAGCCGGATGACTGGCCTAACCGGGGAGCTGTTTTTT. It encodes CASSRMTGLTGELFF.

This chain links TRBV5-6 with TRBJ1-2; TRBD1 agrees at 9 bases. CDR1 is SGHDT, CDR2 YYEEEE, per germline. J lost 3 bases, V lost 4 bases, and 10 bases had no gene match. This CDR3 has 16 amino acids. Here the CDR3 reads CASSLDRGTSHYGYTF. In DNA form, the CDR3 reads TGTGCCAGCAGCCTGGACAGGGGAACGTCCCACTATGGCTACACCTTC.

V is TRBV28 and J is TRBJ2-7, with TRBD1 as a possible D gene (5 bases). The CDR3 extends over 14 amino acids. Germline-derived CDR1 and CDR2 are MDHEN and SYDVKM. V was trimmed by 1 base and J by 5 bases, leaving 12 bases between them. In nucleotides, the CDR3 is TGTGCCAGCAGTTTATCAGGGCGAGGAGACGAGCAGTACTTC. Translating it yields CASSLSGRGDEQYF.

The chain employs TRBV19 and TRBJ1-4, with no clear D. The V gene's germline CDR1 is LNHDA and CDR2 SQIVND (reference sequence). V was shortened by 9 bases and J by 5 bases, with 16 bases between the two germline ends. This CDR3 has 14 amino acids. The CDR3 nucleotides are TGTGCCAGCCGCTTGGCCCGCAAGAATGAAAAACTGTTTTTT. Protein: CASRLARKNEKLFF.

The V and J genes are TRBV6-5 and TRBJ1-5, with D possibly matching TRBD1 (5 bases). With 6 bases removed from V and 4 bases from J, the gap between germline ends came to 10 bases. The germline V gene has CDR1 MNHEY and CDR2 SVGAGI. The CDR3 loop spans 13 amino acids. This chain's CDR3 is CASRRQMNQPQHF. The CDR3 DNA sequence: TGTGCCAGCAGGAGACAGATGAATCAGCCCCAGCATTTT.

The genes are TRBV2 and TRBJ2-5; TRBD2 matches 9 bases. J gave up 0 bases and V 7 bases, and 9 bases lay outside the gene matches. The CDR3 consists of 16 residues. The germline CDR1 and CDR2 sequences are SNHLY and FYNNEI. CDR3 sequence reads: CASIRSGSGYQETQYF. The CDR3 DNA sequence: TGTGCCAGCATTCGTAGCGGGAGCGGGTACCAAGAGACCCAGTACTTC.

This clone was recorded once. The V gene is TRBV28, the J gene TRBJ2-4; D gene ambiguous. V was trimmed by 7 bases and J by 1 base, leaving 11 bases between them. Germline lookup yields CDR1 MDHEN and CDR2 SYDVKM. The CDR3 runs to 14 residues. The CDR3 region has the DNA TGTGCCAGCATTGAAAGCTTGGCCAAAAACATTCAGTACTTC. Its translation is CASIESLAKNIQYF.

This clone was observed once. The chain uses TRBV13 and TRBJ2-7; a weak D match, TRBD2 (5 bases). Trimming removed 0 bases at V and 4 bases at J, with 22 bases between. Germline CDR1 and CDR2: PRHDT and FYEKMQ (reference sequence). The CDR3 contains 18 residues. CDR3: CASSLGGRARRGEYEQYF. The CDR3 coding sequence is TGTGCCAGCAGCTTAGGCGGAAGGGCAAGACGGGGAGAATACGAGCAGTACTTC. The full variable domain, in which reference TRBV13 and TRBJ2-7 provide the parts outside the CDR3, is AAGVIQSPRHLIKEKRETATLKCYPIPRHDTVYWYQQGPGQDPQFLISFYEKMQSDKGSIPDRFSAQQFSDYHSELNMSSLELGDSALYFCASSLGGRARRGEYEQYFGPGTRLTVT.

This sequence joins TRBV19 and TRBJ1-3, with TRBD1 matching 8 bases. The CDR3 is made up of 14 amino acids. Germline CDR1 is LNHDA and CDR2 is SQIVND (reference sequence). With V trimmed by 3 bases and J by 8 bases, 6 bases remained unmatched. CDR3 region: CASSIPDRVDTIYF. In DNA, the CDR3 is TGTGCCAGTAGTATCCCGGACAGGGTGGACACCATATATTTT.

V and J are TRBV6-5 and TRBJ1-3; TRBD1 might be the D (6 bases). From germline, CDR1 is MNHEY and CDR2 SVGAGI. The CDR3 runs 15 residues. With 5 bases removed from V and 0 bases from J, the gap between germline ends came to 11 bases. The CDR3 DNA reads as TGTGCCAGCAGTCAGGAACAGGGCTCTGGAAACACCATATATTTT. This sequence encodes CASSQEQGSGNTIYF.

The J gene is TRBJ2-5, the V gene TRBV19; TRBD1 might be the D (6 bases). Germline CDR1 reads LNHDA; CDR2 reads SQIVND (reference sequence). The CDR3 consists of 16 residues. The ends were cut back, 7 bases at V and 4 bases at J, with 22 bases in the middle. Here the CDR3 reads CASNDPRGATRETQYF. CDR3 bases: TGTGCCAGTAATGATCCCAGGGGCGCGACTCGAGAGACCCAGTACTTC.

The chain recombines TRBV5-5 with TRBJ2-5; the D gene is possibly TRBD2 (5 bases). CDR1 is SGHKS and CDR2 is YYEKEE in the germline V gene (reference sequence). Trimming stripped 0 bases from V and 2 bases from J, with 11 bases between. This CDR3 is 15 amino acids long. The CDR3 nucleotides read TGTGCCAGCAGCTTGGTCTGGTCGGGGCAAGAGACCCAGTACTTC. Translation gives CASSLVWSGQETQYF.

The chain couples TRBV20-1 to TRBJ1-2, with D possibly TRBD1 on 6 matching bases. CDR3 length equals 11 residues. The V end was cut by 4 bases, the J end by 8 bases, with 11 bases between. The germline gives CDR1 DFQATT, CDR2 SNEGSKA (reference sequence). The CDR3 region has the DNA TGCAGTGCTACCCTAGGGGGGGGCTACACCTTC. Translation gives CSATLGGGYTF.

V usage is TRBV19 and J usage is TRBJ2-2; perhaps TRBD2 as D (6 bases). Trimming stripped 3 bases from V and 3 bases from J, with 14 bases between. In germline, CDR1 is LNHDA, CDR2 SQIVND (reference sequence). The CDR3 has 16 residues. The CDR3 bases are TGTGCCAGTAGTATCTTTGTGTGGGGGGACACCGGGGAGCTGTTTTTT. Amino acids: CASSIFVWGDTGELFF.

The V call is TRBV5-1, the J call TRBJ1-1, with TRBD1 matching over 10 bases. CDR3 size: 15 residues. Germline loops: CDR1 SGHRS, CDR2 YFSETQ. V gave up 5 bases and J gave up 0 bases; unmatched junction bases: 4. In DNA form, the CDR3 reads TGCGCCAGCAGGTCGGGACAGGGGTTGAACACTGAAGCTTTCTTT. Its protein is CASRSGQGLNTEAFF.

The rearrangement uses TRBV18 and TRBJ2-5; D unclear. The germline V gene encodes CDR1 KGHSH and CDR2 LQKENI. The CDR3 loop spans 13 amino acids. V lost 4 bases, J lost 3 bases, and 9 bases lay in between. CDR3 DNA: TGTGCCAGCTCACAATCGTCGAAAGAGACCCAGTACTTC. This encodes CASSQSSKETQYF.

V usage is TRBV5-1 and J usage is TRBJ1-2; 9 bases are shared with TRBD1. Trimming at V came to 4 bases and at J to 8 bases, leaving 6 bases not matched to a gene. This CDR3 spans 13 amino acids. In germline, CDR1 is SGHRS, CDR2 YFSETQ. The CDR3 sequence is CASSAGQGSGYTF. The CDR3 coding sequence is TGCGCCAGCAGCGCGGGACAGGGAAGCGGCTACACCTTC.

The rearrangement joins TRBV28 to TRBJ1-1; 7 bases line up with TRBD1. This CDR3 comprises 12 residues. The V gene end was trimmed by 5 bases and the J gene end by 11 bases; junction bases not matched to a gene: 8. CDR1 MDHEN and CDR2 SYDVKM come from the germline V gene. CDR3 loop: CASSVKQGRAFF. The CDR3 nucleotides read TGTGCCAGCAGTGTTAAACAGGGGAGGGCTTTCTTT.

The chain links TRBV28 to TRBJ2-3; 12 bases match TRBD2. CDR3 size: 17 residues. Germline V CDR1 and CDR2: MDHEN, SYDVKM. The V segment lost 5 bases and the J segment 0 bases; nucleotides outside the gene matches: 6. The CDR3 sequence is CASSPPTSGRSTDTQYF. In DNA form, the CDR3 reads TGTGCCAGCAGTCCACCGACTAGCGGGAGAAGCACAGATACGCAGTATTTT.

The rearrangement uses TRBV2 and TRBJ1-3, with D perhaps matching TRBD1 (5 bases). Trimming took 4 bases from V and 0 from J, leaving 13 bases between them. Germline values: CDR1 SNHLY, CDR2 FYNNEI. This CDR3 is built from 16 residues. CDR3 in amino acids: CASSARHRSSGNTIYF. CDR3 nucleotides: TGTGCCAGCAGTGCACGTCACAGGAGCTCTGGAAACACCATATATTTT.

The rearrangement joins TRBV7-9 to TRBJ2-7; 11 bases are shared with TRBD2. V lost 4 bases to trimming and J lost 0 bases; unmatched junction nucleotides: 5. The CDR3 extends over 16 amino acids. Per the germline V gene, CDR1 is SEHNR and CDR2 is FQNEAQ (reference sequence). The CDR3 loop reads CASSSPGTSGSYEQYF. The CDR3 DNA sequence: TGTGCCAGCAGCTCCCCCGGGACTAGCGGCTCCTACGAGCAGTACTTC.